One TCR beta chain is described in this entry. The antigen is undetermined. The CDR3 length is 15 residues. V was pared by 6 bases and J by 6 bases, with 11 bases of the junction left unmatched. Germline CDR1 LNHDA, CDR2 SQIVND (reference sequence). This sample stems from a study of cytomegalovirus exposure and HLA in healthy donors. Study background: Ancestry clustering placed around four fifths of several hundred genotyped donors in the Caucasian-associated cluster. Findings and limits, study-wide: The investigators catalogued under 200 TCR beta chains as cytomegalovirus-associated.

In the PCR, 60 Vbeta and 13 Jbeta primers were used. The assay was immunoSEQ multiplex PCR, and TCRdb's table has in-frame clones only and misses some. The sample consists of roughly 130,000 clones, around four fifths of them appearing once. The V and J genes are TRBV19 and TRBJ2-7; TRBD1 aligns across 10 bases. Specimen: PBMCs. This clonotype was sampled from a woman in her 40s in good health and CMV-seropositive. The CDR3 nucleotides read TGTGCCAGTAGGACTAGACAGGGGGCGAACGCCGAGCAGTACTTC. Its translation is CASRTRQGANAEQYF.